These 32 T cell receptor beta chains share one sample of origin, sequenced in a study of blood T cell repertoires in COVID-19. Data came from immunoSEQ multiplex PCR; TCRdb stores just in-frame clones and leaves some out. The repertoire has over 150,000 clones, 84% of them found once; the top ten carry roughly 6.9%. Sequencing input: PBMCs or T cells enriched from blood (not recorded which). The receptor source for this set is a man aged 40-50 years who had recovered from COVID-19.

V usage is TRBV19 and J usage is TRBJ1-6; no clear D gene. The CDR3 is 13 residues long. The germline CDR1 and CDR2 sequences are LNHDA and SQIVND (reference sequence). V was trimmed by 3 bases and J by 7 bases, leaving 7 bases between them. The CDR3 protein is CASSIRQNSPLHF. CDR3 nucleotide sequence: TGTGCCAGTAGTATCCGTCAGAATTCACCCCTCCACTTT.

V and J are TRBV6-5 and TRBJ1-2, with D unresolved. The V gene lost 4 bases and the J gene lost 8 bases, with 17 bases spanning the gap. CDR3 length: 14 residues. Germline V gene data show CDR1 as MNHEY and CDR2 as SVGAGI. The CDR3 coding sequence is TGTGCCAGCAGTTTACACGGGTCGAAGGCCGGCTACACCTTC. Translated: CASSLHGSKAGYTF.

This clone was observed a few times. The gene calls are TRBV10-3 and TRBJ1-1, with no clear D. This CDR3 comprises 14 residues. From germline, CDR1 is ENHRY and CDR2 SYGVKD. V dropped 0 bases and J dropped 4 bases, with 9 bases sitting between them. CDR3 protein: CAISESLRVTEAFF. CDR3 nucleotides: TGTGCCATCAGTGAGTCTCTTCGAGTCACTGAAGCTTTCTTT.

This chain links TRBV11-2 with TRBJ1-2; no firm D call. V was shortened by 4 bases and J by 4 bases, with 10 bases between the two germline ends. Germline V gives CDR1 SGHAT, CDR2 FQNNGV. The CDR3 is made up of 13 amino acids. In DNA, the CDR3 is TGTGCCAGCAGCTCCCTTTCCCCCTATGGCTACACCTTC. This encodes CASSSLSPYGYTF.

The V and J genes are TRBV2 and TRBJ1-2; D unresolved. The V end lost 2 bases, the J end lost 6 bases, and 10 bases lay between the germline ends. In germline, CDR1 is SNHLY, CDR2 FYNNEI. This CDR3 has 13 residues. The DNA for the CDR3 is TGTGCCAGCAGTGAATTACCCTGGCATGGCTACACCTTC. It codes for CASSELPWHGYTF.

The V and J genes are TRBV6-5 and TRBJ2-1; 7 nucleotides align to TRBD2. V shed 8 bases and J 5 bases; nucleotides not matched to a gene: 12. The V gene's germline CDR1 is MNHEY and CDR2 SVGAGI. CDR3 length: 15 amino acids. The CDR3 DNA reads TGTGCCAGCCAGATATTGGGGGGGGATCACAATGAGCAGTTCTTC. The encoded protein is CASQILGGDHNEQFF.

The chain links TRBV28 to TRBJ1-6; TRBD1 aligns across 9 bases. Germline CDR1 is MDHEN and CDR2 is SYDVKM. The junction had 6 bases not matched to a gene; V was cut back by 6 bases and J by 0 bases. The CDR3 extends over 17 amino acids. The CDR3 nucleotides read TGTGCCAGCAGGTCCGGGACAGGGAGCTCCTATAATTCACCCCTCCACTTT. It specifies CASRSGTGSSYNSPLHF.

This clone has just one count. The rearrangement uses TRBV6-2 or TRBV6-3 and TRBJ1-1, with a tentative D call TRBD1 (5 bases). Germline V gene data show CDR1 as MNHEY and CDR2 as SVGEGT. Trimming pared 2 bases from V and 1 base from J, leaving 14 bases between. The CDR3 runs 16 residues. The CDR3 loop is CASSYPGRGANTEAFF. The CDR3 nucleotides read TGTGCCAGCAGTTACCCGGGGAGGGGCGCGAACACTGAAGCTTTCTTT.

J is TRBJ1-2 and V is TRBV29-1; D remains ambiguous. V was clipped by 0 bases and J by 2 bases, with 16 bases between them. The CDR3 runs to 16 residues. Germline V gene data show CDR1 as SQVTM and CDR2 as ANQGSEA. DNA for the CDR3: TGCAGCGTTGAAGATAGTTCGGGGAACCACAACTATGGCTACACCTTC. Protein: CSVEDSSGNHNYGYTF.

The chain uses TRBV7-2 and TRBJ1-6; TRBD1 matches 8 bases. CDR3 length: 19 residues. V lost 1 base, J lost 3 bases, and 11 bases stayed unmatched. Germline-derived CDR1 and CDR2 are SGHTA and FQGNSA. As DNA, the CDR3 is TGTGCCAGCAGCTTAGTACGAGGGACAGGTCCCTTCTATAATTCACCCCTCCACTTT. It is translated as CASSLVRGTGPFYNSPLHF.

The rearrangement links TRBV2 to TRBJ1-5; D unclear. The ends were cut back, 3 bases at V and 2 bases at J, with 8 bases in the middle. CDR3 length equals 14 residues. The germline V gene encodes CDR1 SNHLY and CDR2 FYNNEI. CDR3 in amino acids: CASSDPSRNQPQHF. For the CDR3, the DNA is TGTGCCAGCAGTGACCCCAGTCGCAATCAGCCCCAGCATTTT. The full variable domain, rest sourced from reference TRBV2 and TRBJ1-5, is EPEVTQTPSHQVTQMGQEVILRCVPISNHLYFYWYRQILGQKVEFLVSFYNNEISEKSEIFDDQFSVERPDGSNFTLKIRSTKLEDSAMYFCASSDPSRNQPQHFGDGTRLSIL.

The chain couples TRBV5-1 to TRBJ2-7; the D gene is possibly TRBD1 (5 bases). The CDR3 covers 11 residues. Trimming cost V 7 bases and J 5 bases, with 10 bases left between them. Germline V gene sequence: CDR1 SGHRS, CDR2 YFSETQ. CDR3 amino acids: CASRLDNEQYF. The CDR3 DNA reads TGCGCCAGCCGTCTGGACAACGAGCAGTACTTC.

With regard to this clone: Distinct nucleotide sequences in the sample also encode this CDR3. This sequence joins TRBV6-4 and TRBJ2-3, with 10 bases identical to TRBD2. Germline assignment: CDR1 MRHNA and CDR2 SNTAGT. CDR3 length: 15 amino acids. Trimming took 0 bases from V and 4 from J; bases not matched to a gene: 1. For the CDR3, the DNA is TGTGCCAGCAGTGACTCGAGCGGGGGGGCAGATACGCAGTATTTT. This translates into CASSDSSGGADTQYF.

CDR3 sequence: CASGLGGHIDTQYF. CDR3 bases: TGTGCCAGCGGCCTGGGGGGGCATATCGATACGCAGTATTTT. The rearrangement joins TRBV5-4 to TRBJ2-3, with a weak D call TRBD2 (7 bases). V was pared by 7 bases and J by 6 bases, with 18 bases between. CDR1 is SGHNT and CDR2 is YYREEE in the germline V gene (reference sequence). This CDR3 is 14 amino acids long.

CDR3 bases: TGCGCCAGCAGCTTGGTCGGCAGGGAGGGTGAAAAACTGTTTTTT. It translates to CASSLVGREGEKLFF. V and J are TRBV5-1 and TRBJ1-4, with TRBD1 as a possible D gene (5 bases). The CDR3 is 15 residues long. The germline V gene encodes CDR1 SGHRS and CDR2 YFSETQ. V gave up 0 bases and J gave up 7 bases, with 13 bases separating them.

CDR3 DNA: TGCGCCAGCAGCTTGGCCGGGACTAGCAGTTCTAGCACAGATACGCAGTATTTT. Its protein product is CASSLAGTSSSSTDTQYF. This sequence joins TRBV5-1 and TRBJ2-3; TRBD2 agrees at 9 bases. In germline, CDR1 is SGHRS, CDR2 YFSETQ. The length of the CDR3 is 18 residues. J was trimmed by 0 bases and V by 0 bases; bases with no gene match: 8.

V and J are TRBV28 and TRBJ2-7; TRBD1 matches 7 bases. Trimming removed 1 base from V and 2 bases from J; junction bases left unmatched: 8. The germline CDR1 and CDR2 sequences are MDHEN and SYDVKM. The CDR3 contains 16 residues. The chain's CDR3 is CASSLSWTGRAYEQYF. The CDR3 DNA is TGTGCCAGCAGTTTATCCTGGACAGGCCGAGCCTACGAGCAGTACTTC.

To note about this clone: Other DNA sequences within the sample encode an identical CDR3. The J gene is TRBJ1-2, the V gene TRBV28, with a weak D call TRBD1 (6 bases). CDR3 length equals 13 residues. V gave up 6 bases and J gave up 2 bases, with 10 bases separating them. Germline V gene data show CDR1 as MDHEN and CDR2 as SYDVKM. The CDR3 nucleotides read TGTGCCAGCAGCCTGACAGGAAACTATGGCTACACCTTC. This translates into CASSLTGNYGYTF.

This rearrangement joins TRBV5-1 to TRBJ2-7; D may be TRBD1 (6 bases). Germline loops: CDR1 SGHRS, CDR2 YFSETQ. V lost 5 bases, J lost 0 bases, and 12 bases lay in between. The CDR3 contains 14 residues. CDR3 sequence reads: CASRSGTLSYEQYF. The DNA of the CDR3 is TGCGCCAGCAGGTCCGGGACACTCTCCTACGAGCAGTACTTC.

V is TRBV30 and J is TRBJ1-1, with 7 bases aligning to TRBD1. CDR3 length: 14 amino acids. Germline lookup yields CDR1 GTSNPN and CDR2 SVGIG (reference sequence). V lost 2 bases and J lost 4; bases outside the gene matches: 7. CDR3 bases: TGTGCCTGGAGTCTGACAGGGTTGGGCACTGAAGCTTTCTTT. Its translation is CAWSLTGLGTEAFF.

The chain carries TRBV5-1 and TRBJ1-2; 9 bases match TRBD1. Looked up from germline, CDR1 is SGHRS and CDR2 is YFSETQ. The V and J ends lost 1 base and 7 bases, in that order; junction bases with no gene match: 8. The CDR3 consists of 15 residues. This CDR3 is CASSLLPGQGGGYTF. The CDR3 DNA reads TGCGCCAGCAGCTTGCTTCCGGGACAGGGAGGTGGCTACACCTTC. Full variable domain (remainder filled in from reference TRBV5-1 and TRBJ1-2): KAGVTQTPRYLIKTRGQQVTLSCSPISGHRSVSWYQQTPGQGLQFLFEYFSETQRNKGNFPGRFSGRQFSNSRSEMNVSTLELGDSALYLCASSLLPGQGGGYTFGSGTRLTVV.

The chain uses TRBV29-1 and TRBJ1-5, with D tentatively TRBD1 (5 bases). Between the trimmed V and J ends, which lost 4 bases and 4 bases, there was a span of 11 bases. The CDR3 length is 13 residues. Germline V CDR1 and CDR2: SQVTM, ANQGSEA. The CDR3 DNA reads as TGCAGCGTTGCTAGGGGCAATAATCAGCCCCAGCATTTT. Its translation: CSVARGNNQPQHF.

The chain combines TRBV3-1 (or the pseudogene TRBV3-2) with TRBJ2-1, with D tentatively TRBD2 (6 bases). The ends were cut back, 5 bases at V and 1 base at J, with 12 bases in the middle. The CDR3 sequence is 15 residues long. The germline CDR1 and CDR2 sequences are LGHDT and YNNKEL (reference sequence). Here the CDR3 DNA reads TGTGCCAGCAGCAGGGGACTTCGGTCCTACAATGAGCAGTTCTTC. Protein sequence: CASSRGLRSYNEQFF.

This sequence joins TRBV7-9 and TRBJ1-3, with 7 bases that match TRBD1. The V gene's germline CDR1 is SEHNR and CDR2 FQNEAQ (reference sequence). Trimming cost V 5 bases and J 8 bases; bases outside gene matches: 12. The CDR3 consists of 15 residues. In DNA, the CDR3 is TGTGCCAGCAGCCGCCGAGACAGGGACTCGTACACCATATATTTT. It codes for CASSRRDRDSYTIYF. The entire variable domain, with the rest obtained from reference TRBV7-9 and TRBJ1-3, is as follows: DTGVSQNPRHKITKRGQNVTFRCDPISEHNRLYWYRQTLGQGPEFLTYFQNEAQLEKSRLLSDRFSAERPKGSFSTLEIQRTEQGDSAMYLCASSRRDRDSYTIYFGEGSWLTVV.

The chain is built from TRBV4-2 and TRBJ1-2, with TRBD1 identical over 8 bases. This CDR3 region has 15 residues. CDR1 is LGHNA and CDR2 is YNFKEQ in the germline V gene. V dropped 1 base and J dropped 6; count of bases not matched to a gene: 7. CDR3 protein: CASSQAPGQGNGYTF. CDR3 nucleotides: TGTGCCAGCAGCCAAGCCCCTGGACAGGGCAATGGCTACACCTTC.

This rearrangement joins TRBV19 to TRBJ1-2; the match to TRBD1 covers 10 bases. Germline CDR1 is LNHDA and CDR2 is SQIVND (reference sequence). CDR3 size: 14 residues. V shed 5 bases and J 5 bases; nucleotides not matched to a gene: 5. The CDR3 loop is CASSLDRGLYGYTF. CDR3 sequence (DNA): TGTGCCAGTAGTCTTGACAGGGGGCTGTATGGCTACACCTTC.

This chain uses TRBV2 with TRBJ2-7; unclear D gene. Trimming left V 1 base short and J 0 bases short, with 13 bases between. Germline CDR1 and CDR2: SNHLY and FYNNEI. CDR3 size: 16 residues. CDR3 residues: CASSEGTLLLSYEQYF. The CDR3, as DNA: TGTGCCAGCAGTGAAGGCACCCTCTTACTCTCCTACGAGCAGTACTTC.

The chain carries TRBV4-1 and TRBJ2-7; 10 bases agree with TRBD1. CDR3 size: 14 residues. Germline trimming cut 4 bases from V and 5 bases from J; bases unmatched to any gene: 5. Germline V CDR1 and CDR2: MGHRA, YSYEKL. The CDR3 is CASSLGTGAHEQYF. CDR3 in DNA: TGCGCCAGCAGCCTCGGGACAGGGGCCCACGAGCAGTACTTC.

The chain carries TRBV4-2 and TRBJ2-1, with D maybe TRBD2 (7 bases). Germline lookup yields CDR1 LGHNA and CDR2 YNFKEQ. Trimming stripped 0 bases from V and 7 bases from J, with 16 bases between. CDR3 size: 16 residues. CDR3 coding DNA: TGTGCCAGCAGCCAAGATTTGGCGGGGGCCCGGAATGAGCAGTTCTTC. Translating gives CASSQDLAGARNEQFF.

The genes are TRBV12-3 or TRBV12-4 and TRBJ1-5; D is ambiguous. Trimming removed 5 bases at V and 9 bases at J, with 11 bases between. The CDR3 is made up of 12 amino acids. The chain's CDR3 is CASSLEGGPQHF. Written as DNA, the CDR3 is TGTGCCAGCAGTCTCGAAGGAGGGCCCCAGCATTTT.

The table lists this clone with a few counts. The CDR3 here is CASSFQLAGGDTDTQYF. CDR3 sequence (DNA): TGTGCCAGCAGCTTCCAACTAGCGGGGGGCGACACAGATACGCAGTATTTT. V gene TRBV7-8 combines with J gene TRBJ2-3; TRBD2 matches 12 bases. The V segment lost 3 bases and the J segment 2 bases; nucleotides outside the gene matches: 6. Germline CDR1 is SGHVS and CDR2 is FQNEAQ. The CDR3 runs 17 residues. The entire variable domain, with the rest obtained from reference TRBV7-8 and TRBJ2-3, is as follows: GAGVSQSPRYKVAKRGQDVALRCDPISGHVSLFWYQQALGQGPEFLTYFQNEAQLDKSGLPSDRFFAERPEGSVSTLKIQRTQQEDSAVYLCASSFQLAGGDTDTQYFGPGTRLTVL.

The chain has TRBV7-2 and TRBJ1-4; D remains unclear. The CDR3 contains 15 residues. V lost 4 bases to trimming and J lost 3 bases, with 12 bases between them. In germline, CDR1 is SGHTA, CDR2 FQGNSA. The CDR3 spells CASSSQRGSNEKLFF. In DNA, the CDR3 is TGTGCCAGCAGCTCCCAGCGGGGATCTAATGAAAAACTGTTTTTT.